This is a list of T cell receptor beta chains from one sample in a study of early T cells in non-severe SARS-CoV-2 infection. TCRdb re-called the 5' RACE reads through MiXCR, storing one row per CDR3 protein. The sample consists of 50,000 to 80,000 distinct CDR3 sequences, 8.8% of them appearing once. Specimen: whole blood, collected at baseline. These receptors were collected from an adult who was a healthcare worker with PCR-confirmed SARS-CoV-2 infection or an uninfected control (not recorded which). Each CDR3 is given with its conserved first and last residue. The order of the fields is V gene, J gene, clone size, D gene, CDR3 DNA, CDR3 protein. The D gene is left open where the match is weak. Clone size is stated in some rows and not others, as once, few, many or a class when expanded.

>TRBV6-5|TRBJ1-3|-|-
TGTGCCAGCAGTCCGGACGAGTCTGGAAACACCATATATTTT
CASSPDESGNTIYF
>TRBV20-1|TRBJ1-1|many|-
TGCAGTGCCGCCGGTAACACTGAAGCTTTCTTT
CSAAGNTEAFF
>TRBV4-2|TRBJ2-2|many|-
TGTGCCAGCAGCCAAGCGTTTCTCGGGAGTATAGACACCGGGGAGCTGTTTTTT
CASSQAFLGSIDTGELFF
>TRBV11-1|TRBJ2-1|-|-
TGTGCCAGCAGCTTGGAGGGAAATGAGCAGTTCTTC
CASSLEGNEQFF
>TRBV7-9|TRBJ2-5|many|TRBD2
TGTGCCAGCAGCCCCCGGACTAGCGGGAGGATGCAAGAGACCCAGTACTTC
CASSPRTSGRMQETQYF
>TRBV7-8|TRBJ2-7|-|TRBD2
TGTGCCAGCAGCTTAGTGGGTAGCGGGTGGTTAGGCGAGCAGTACTTC
CASSLVGSGWLGEQYF
>TRBV9|TRBJ2-7|-|-
TGTGCCAGCAGCGTAGATGGCAGGGCTTCCGCCGAGCAGTACTTC
CASSVDGRASAEQYF
>TRBV7-2|TRBJ2-1|-|-
TGTGCCAGCAGCGTATACTACCCGGGAGTTCACTACAATGAGCAGTTCTTC
CASSVYYPGVHYNEQFF
>TRBV6-5|TRBJ2-7|few|TRBD2
TGTGCCAGCAGCCGCGGGACTAGGGAGCAGTACTTC
CASSRGTREQYF
>TRBV20-1|TRBJ1-2|few|-
TGCAGTGCCCTACATCCGAACTATGGCTACACCTTC
CSALHPNYGYTF
>TRBV20-1|TRBJ1-1|-|TRBD1
TGCAGTGCTAGAGACCGGGACAGGGAGGTCACTGAAGCTTTCTTT
CSARDRDREVTEAFF
>TRBV30|TRBJ1-2|many|-
TGTGCCTGGAGTGATAGAACAGACCTCTATGGCTACACCTTC
CAWSDRTDLYGYTF
>TRBV6-2/TRBV6-3|TRBJ2-7|few|-
TGTGCCAGCAGTTACCCTGGGACATCTAGAATCTACGAGCAGTACTTC
CASSYPGTSRIYEQYF
>TRBV7-8|TRBJ2-3|-|-
TGTGCCAGCAGCTTAGTGTCAGATACGCAGTATTTT
CASSLVSDTQYF
>TRBV6-4|TRBJ1-2|-|-
TGTGCCAGCATTTGGTCGTTTGGGGTGAAAGATGGCTACACCTTC
CASIWSFGVKDGYTF
>TRBV6-5|TRBJ2-2|-|-
TGTGCCAGCAGGTCTTTCGGCCAGATCCACACCGGGGAGCTGTTTTTT
CASRSFGQIHTGELFF
>TRBV7-2|TRBJ2-5|-|TRBD1
TGTGCCAGCAGCCAAGGGACAGGGGGCGAGACCCAGTACTTC
CASSQGTGGETQYF
>TRBV6-2/TRBV6-3|TRBJ1-1|many|TRBD1
TGTGCCAGCAGTCGGGGGACAGAGTACACTGAAGCTTTCTTT
CASSRGTEYTEAFF
>TRBV7-2|TRBJ1-1|many|TRBD1
TGTGCCAGCAGCTTAGCGTGGACAGGTTCGGGGACTGAAGCTTTCTTT
CASSLAWTGSGTEAFF
>TRBV9|TRBJ2-3|few|TRBD2
TGTGCCAGCAGCGCCTATAGCGGGAGTGGGTCAGATACGCAGTATTTT
CASSAYSGSGSDTQYF
>TRBV6-2/TRBV6-3|TRBJ2-1|once|TRBD2
TGTGCCAGCAGTTACGTCCGGACTAGCGGAACTGAGCAGTTCTTC
CASSYVRTSGTEQFF
>TRBV5-4|TRBJ2-5|-|-
TGTGCCAGCAGCTTTTTAGCGAAAGAGACCCAGTACTTC
CASSFLAKETQYF
>TRBV7-8|TRBJ2-7|-|TRBD2
TGTGCCAGCAGCTGGACTAGCGGGAGGAGTGAGCAGTACTTC
CASSWTSGRSEQYF
>TRBV9|TRBJ2-1|many|-
TGTGCCAGCAGCCAAACTAGTATTTCCTACAATGAGCAGTTCTTC
CASSQTSISYNEQFF
>TRBV5-1|TRBJ2-2|once|-
TGCGCCAGCAGTACGGGCGCCAGCCCTAACACCGGGGAGCTGTTTTTT
CASSTGASPNTGELFF
>TRBV20-1|TRBJ2-3|many|-
TGCAGTGCTAGACGCCCCGGGAGCCCAGCCGCAGATACGCAGTATTTT
CSARRPGSPAADTQYF
>TRBV5-1|TRBJ1-5|-|TRBD1
TGCGCCAGCAGCTTAGGAACCCAGGGGGGCAATCAGCCCCAGCATTTT
CASSLGTQGGNQPQHF
>TRBV2|TRBJ2-1|-|-
TGTGCCAGCAGTGAGTCCTTGCAGTTCTTC
CASSESLQFF
>TRBV5-1|TRBJ2-1|-|-
TGCGCCAGCAGCCAGCGGACGTTCTACAATGAGCAGTTCTTC
CASSQRTFYNEQFF
>TRBV5-6|TRBJ1-1|many|TRBD1
TGTGCCAGCACCGGGACAGGGCGTCGCACTGAAGCTTTCTTT
CASTGTGRRTEAFF
>TRBV6-4|TRBJ1-2|-|TRBD1
TGTGCCAGCAGTGTGGACAGGGGGACCAACTATGGCTACACCTTC
CASSVDRGTNYGYTF
>TRBV9|TRBJ2-2|-|-
TGTGCCAGCAGCGTAGTGTATCCTAGCTTTACCACCGGGGAGCTGTTTTTT
CASSVVYPSFTTGELFF
>TRBV7-3|TRBJ2-4|-|TRBD1
TGTGCCAGCAGCCGGGGACAGGGGGACATTCAGTACTTC
CASSRGQGDIQYF
>TRBV27|TRBJ1-1|few|-
TGTGCCAGCGGCGAACAGACAGTCGCTTTCTTT
CASGEQTVAFF
>TRBV20-1|TRBJ2-4|few|-
TGCAGTGCTAGAGATGACAAAAACATTCAGTACTTC
CSARDDKNIQYF
>TRBV15|TRBJ2-3|few|TRBD1
TGTGCCACCAGCAGTGGCGCGGACAGGCCGCAGTATTTT
CATSSGADRPQYF
>TRBV5-1|TRBJ2-3|-|TRBD2
TGTGCCAGCAGCTTGGCGGGAGGGCCCCCCACAGATACGCAGTATTTT
CASSLAGGPPTDTQYF
>TRBV7-2|TRBJ2-7|few|-
TGTGCCAGCAGCCTATATTCAGATTCCTCCTACGAGCAGTACTTC
CASSLYSDSSYEQYF
>TRBV6-2/TRBV6-3|TRBJ1-5|many|-
TGTGCCAGCAGTTACTCACCAGAGGAACAGCCCCAGCATTTT
CASSYSPEEQPQHF
>TRBV3-1|TRBJ1-1|many|TRBD1
TGTGCCAGCAGCCAAGGACAGGGAACCCTCGGAGCTTTCTTT
CASSQGQGTLGAFF
>TRBV11-2|TRBJ2-6|-|-
TGTGCCAGCAGCTTAGGTGACAGACTCTCTGGGGCCAACGTCCTGACTTTC
CASSLGDRLSGANVLTF
>TRBV5-1|TRBJ1-2|-|TRBD1
TGCGCCAGCAGCTCTTCAGGGGGCGCCCGTGGCTACACCTTC
CASSSSGGARGYTF
>TRBV11-2|TRBJ2-7|-|TRBD1
TGTGCCAGCAGCTCCGGACAGGGCAGGGACGAGCAGTACTTC
CASSSGQGRDEQYF
>TRBV12-3/TRBV12-4|TRBJ1-3|few|-
TGTGCCAGCAGTTTAGCGGCCAGGGGAGCCGGAAACACCATATATTTT
CASSLAARGAGNTIYF
>TRBV12-3/TRBV12-4|TRBJ2-3|few|-
TGTGCCAGCAGTTTAAGGAAGGACAGAACAGATACGCAGTATTTT
CASSLRKDRTDTQYF
>TRBV28|TRBJ1-2|-|-
TGTGCCAGCAGGCCTCAGGGAAACTATGGCTACACCTTC
CASRPQGNYGYTF
>TRBV7-3|TRBJ2-5|-|TRBD2
TGTGCCAGCAGCTTAAACGGCGGGAGGATTGCGGAGACCCAGTACTTC
CASSLNGGRIAETQYF
>TRBV30|TRBJ2-1|-|-
TGTGCCTGGAGTCCGACGGACAATGAGCAGTTCTTC
CAWSPTDNEQFF